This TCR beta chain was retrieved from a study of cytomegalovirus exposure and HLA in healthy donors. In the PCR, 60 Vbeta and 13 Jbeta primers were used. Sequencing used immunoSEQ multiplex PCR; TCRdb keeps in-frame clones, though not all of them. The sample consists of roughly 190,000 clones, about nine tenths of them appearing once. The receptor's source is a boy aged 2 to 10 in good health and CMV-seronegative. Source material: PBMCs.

The CDR3: CASSLGTSGPYEQFF. For the CDR3, the DNA is TGCGCCAGCAGCCTCGGGACTAGCGGCCCCTATGAGCAGTTCTTC. This sequence joins TRBV5-1 and TRBJ2-1, with 11 positions matching TRBD2. The CDR3 sequence is 15 residues long. Germline trimming cut 4 bases from V and 8 bases from J; bases unmatched to any gene: 8. Germline-derived CDR1 and CDR2 are SGHRS and YFSETQ.